This entry is about one T cell receptor (beta chain). Its antigen is currently unknown. These data come from a study of tumor and adjacent non-tumor tissue in lung cancer. Study results and limitations: Compared with tumor, normal lung showed significantly lower TCR diversity.

The germline V gene has CDR1 LGHNA and CDR2 YSLEER. V was clipped by 8 bases and J by 4 bases, with 18 bases between them. The CDR3 length is 15 residues. A modified ARM-PCR protocol with three rounds of nested PCR amplified TCRbeta. One entry per CDR3 protein results from TCRdb running MiXCR on the multiplex PCR reads. The table has about 110,000 distinct CDR3 sequences, approximately 84% seen once; the top ten hold more than 20%. This sample's RNA came from whole unsorted tissue. The clonotype originates from a man between 65 and 85 years old with non-small cell lung cancer. V gene TRBV4-3 combines with J gene TRBJ2-4, with unresolved D. Material for sequencing was lung tumor tissue. The CDR3 sequence is CASCSKTGLKNIQYF. CDR3 sequence (DNA): TGCGCCAGCTGCTCAAAGACGGGTTTAAAAAACATTCAGTACTTC.